One and the same sample provided the 30 T cell receptor beta chains below, sequenced in a study of blood T cell repertoires in COVID-19. Sequencing used immunoSEQ multiplex PCR; TCRdb keeps in-frame clones, though not all of them. The data contain roughly 180,000 clones, approximately 80% of them seen just once; the ten biggest clones take up 5.5% to 8%. The sample consisted of peripheral blood. These TCRs come from a woman aged 40 to 49 with COVID-19, enrolled during active disease.

The chain recombines TRBV15 with TRBJ2-5, with 7 bases identical to TRBD1. Germline V gene data show CDR1 as LNHNV and CDR2 as YYDKDF (reference sequence). Losses at the gene ends were 3 bases for V and 4 bases for J; bases not matched to a gene: 8. The CDR3 has 15 amino acids. Here the CDR3 DNA reads TGTGCCACCAGCAGGGGCAGGGGGTCAGGAGAGACCCAGTACTTC. Encoded protein: CATSRGRGSGETQYF.

The chain joins TRBV10-2 to TRBJ1-5, with D maybe TRBD1 (6 bases). The V and J ends lost 7 bases and 4 bases respectively, with 14 bases between them. CDR1 is WSHSY, CDR2 SAAADI, per germline. There are 14 residues in the CDR3. The CDR3 DNA reads as TGCGCCAGCACCTTGGACAGTTTAAATCAGCCCCAGCATTTT. Protein: CASTLDSLNQPQHF.

The chain carries TRBV4-1 and TRBJ2-1; 13 positions agree with TRBD2. Per germline, CDR1 MGHRA and CDR2 YSYEKL. J gave up 6 bases and V 0 bases, and 2 bases lay outside the gene matches. The CDR3 spans 16 residues. CDR3: CASSQEGLAGINEQFF. The CDR3 bases are TGCGCCAGCAGCCAAGAGGGACTAGCGGGAATCAATGAGCAGTTCTTC.

The table lists this clone with a few counts. The rearrangement joins TRBV5-1 to TRBJ2-2; D perhaps matches TRBD2 (6 bases). Germline CDR1 SGHRS, CDR2 YFSETQ. Trimming removed 9 bases from V and 0 bases from J, with 15 bases in between. The CDR3 runs 15 residues. The CDR3 nucleotides are TGCGCCACCGCCAGGGTAGCGGCGAACACCGGGGAGCTGTTTTTT. It is translated as CATARVAANTGELFF.

This chain connects TRBV29-1 to TRBJ2-1; 7 bases match TRBD2. The CDR3 is made up of 13 amino acids. V dropped 4 bases and J dropped 0; count of bases not matched to a gene: 0. CDR1 and CDR2 from the germline V gene are SQVTM and ANQGSEA. CDR3 in amino acids: CSVGGGSYNEQFF. For the CDR3, the DNA is TGCAGCGTTGGGGGGGGCTCCTACAATGAGCAGTTCTTC.

V and J are TRBV5-4 and TRBJ2-5, with D maybe TRBD1 (5 bases). This CDR3 comprises 13 residues. CDR1 and CDR2 from the germline V gene are SGHNT and YYREEE (reference sequence). The V and J ends lost 3 bases and 5 bases respectively, with 11 bases between them. The DNA of the CDR3 is TGTGCCAGCAGCTCCAGGGTTGGGGAGACCCAGTACTTC. Protein product: CASSSRVGETQYF.

V and J are TRBV5-6 and TRBJ2-3, with D perhaps TRBD1 (5 bases). The CDR3 is 15 amino acids. Trimming took 4 bases from V and 3 from J, leaving 15 bases between them. From germline, CDR1 is SGHDT and CDR2 YYEEEE. CDR3 nucleotides: TGTGCCAGCAGCCCCGGGCAGGGCTGGACAGATACGCAGTATTTT. Translation gives CASSPGQGWTDTQYF.

The chain is built from TRBV27 and TRBJ2-5; 9 bases map to TRBD1. Trimming cost V 7 bases and J 3 bases; bases outside gene matches: 9. Germline V lookup: CDR1 MNHEY, CDR2 SMNVEV (reference sequence). This CDR3 is 15 amino acids long. CDR3 nucleotides: TGTGCCAGCAAGCCCTTCCGGGACAGGGAAGAGACCCAGTACTTC. It specifies CASKPFRDREETQYF.

The V and J genes are TRBV5-1 and TRBJ2-5; 9 nucleotides agree with TRBD2. The CDR3 loop spans 13 amino acids. With V trimmed by 6 bases and J by 5 bases, 5 bases remained unmatched. Germline V gene data show CDR1 as SGHRS and CDR2 as YFSETQ. CDR3 sequence reads: CASTPSGMETQYF. The CDR3 coding sequence is TGCGCCAGCACCCCTAGCGGGATGGAGACCCAGTACTTC.

The chain is built from TRBV3-1 (or the pseudogene TRBV3-2) and TRBJ2-7, with D possibly being TRBD2 (6 bases). This CDR3 spans 15 amino acids. Between the trimmed V and J ends, which lost 0 bases and 4 bases, there was a span of 13 bases. The germline gives CDR1 LGHDT, CDR2 YNNKEL (reference sequence). CDR3 sequence: CASSQEGRTPYEQYF. CDR3 in DNA: TGTGCCAGCAGCCAAGAGGGGAGGACACCTTACGAGCAGTACTTC.

V gene TRBV9 combines with J gene TRBJ1-4; 11 nucleotides match TRBD1. Looked up from germline, CDR1 is SGDLS and CDR2 is YYNGEE. The ends lost 1 base at V and 8 bases at J; junction bases unmatched: 10. The CDR3 extends over 17 amino acids. CDR3 sequence reads: CASSVSLGTGGEEKLFF. In DNA, the CDR3 is TGTGCCAGCAGCGTATCGCTCGGGACAGGGGGAGAGGAAAAACTGTTTTTT.

This chain joins TRBV19 and TRBJ1-6, with 9 bases aligning to TRBD1. Germline trimming cut 7 bases from V and 9 bases from J; bases unmatched to any gene: 10. Germline CDR1 and CDR2: LNHDA and SQIVND (reference sequence). This CDR3 region has 15 residues. The CDR3 DNA is TGTGCCAGTACCGATACCGGGACAGGGACTTCACCCCTCCACTTT. It codes for CASTDTGTGTSPLHF.

The chain recombines TRBV10-2 with TRBJ1-2; unclear D gene. Per the germline V gene, CDR1 is WSHSY and CDR2 is SAAADI. CDR3 length: 14 amino acids. The V and J ends lost 7 bases and 6 bases respectively, with 18 bases between them. The CDR3 region is CASTRGGGSDGYTF. The CDR3 DNA sequence: TGCGCCAGCACCCGAGGTGGAGGATCGGATGGCTACACCTTC.

As for this clone: Other DNA variants within this sample encode the same CDR3. The chain combines TRBV3-1 (or the pseudogene TRBV3-2) with TRBJ1-4; D is unclear. CDR1 and CDR2 from the germline V gene are LGHDT and YNNKEL (reference sequence). V lost 4 bases to trimming and J lost 2 bases, with 8 bases between them. There are 14 residues in the CDR3. CDR3: CASSPQATNEKLFF. CDR3 bases: TGTGCCAGCAGCCCCCAGGCGACTAATGAAAAACTGTTTTTT.

V is TRBV27 and J is TRBJ2-7; 8 bases map to TRBD1. CDR1 and CDR2 from the germline V gene are MNHEY and SMNVEV (reference sequence). After removal of 7 bases from V and 6 bases from J, the junction contained 17 bases not matched to a gene. CDR3 length: 16 amino acids. Written as DNA, the CDR3 is TGTGCCAGCACTACATATACCGGGACAGGCGCTAGCGAGCAGTACTTC. Amino acids: CASTTYTGTGASEQYF.

The rearrangement links TRBV5-1 to TRBJ2-7, with D possibly matching TRBD1 (5 bases). Germline V lookup: CDR1 SGHRS, CDR2 YFSETQ. The CDR3 is 13 residues long. V shed 4 bases and J shed 3 bases, with 11 bases lying between them. The CDR3: CASSRGQYYEQYF. The CDR3 DNA is TGCGCCAGCAGCCGCGGACAATACTACGAGCAGTACTTC. The whole variable domain, filled in from reference TRBV5-1 and TRBJ2-7, reads KAGVTQTPRYLIKTRGQQVTLSCSPISGHRSVSWYQQTPGQGLQFLFEYFSETQRNKGNFPGRFSGRQFSNSRSEMNVSTLELGDSALYLCASSRGQYYEQYFGPGTRLTVT.

V is TRBV5-4 and J is TRBJ2-2; D gene uncertain. Trimming took 2 bases from V and 1 from J, leaving 3 bases between them. CDR1 is SGHNT, CDR2 YYREEE, per germline (reference sequence). The CDR3 spans 13 residues. CDR3 nucleotides: TGTGCCAGCAGCTTCTGGAACACCGGGGAGCTGTTTTTT. It encodes CASSFWNTGELFF. The full variable domain, completed using reference TRBV5-4 and TRBJ2-2, is ETGVTQSPTHLIKTRGQQVTLRCSSQSGHNTVSWYQQALGQGPQFIFQYYREEENGRGNFPPRFSGLQFPNYSSELNVNALELDDSALYLCASSFWNTGELFFGEGSRLTVL.

The chain employs TRBV6-6 and TRBJ2-5; 9 bases line up with TRBD2. CDR1 MNHNY and CDR2 SVGAGI come from the germline V gene (reference sequence). The V and J ends lost 0 bases and 7 bases, in that order; junction bases with no gene match: 6. This CDR3 has 15 residues. This CDR3 is CASSYSGTSRGTQYF. The CDR3 DNA follows: TGTGCCAGCAGTTACTCGGGGACTAGCCGGGGGACCCAGTACTTC.

The chain recombines TRBV28 with TRBJ1-3; tentatively, D is TRBD1 (5 bases). Per germline, CDR1 MDHEN and CDR2 SYDVKM. Trimming stripped 6 bases from V and 3 bases from J, with 6 bases between. CDR3 length: 12 amino acids. CDR3 residues: CASRQGGNTIYF. The CDR3 DNA follows: TGTGCCAGCAGGCAGGGTGGAAACACCATATATTTT.

This clone has only one observation. The CDR3 DNA is TGTGCCAGCAGTGAAAGACAGGGATATCAGCCCCAGCATTTT. Its protein is CASSERQGYQPQHF. The rearrangement uses TRBV6-1 and TRBJ1-5; 7 bases agree with TRBD1. The CDR3 covers 14 residues. The V segment lost 2 bases and the J segment 5 bases; nucleotides outside the gene matches: 3. Germline V lookup: CDR1 MNHNS, CDR2 SASEGT.

The chain recombines TRBV19 with TRBJ2-1; 8 bases align to TRBD2. Unmatched junction bases numbered 11, after V lost 1 base and J lost 3 bases. Germline-derived CDR1 and CDR2 are LNHDA and SQIVND (reference sequence). The CDR3 extends over 18 amino acids. DNA of the CDR3: TGTGCCAGTAGTATAGGAGGGGGGACTAGTCGGGTCTACAATGAGCAGTTCTTC. Its protein is CASSIGGGTSRVYNEQFF.

The rearrangement joins TRBV7-6 to TRBJ2-3; 8 nucleotides line up with TRBD1. With V trimmed by 1 base and J by 4 bases, 10 bases remained unmatched. The CDR3 spans 17 residues. Per the germline V gene, CDR1 is SGHVS and CDR2 is FNYEAQ. DNA of the CDR3: TGTGCCAGCAGCTTAGGGGGCTGGGCACAGGGGGCAGATACGCAGTATTTT. Translation: CASSLGGWAQGADTQYF.

This clone was seen many times. The J gene is TRBJ2-1, the V gene TRBV7-9; D uncertain. CDR3 length: 15 residues. Germline-derived CDR1 and CDR2 are SEHNR and FQNEAQ (reference sequence). Between the trimmed V and J ends, which lost 5 bases and 1 base, there was a span of 12 bases. DNA for the CDR3: TGTGCCAGCAGCGATAGCCTTTCATCCTACAATGAGCAGTTCTTC. This codes for CASSDSLSSYNEQFF.

The chain carries TRBV2 and TRBJ1-2, with 9 bases aligning to TRBD1. The CDR3 extends over 14 amino acids. J lost 8 bases, V lost 6 bases, and 10 bases had no gene match. The V gene's germline CDR1 is SNHLY and CDR2 FYNNEI. The CDR3 nucleotides are TGTGCCAGCAGGTGGGACAGGGAGATAGGGGGCTACACCTTC. Protein: CASRWDREIGGYTF.

The genes are TRBV10-1 and TRBJ2-7; 9 nucleotides agree with TRBD2. There are 14 residues in the CDR3. After removal of 3 bases from V and 3 bases from J, the junction contained 3 bases not matched to a gene. Germline assignment: CDR1 WNHNN and CDR2 SYGVQD (reference sequence). CDR3 protein: CASSDSGGLYEQYF. CDR3 DNA: TGCGCCAGCAGTGATAGCGGGGGCCTCTACGAGCAGTACTTC.

The rearrangement uses TRBV29-1 and TRBJ2-2; 12 bases map to TRBD1. The germline V gene encodes CDR1 SQVTM and CDR2 ANQGSEA. The junction had 2 bases not matched to a gene; V was cut back by 7 bases and J by 5 bases. The CDR3 extends over 13 amino acids. The CDR3 sequence is CSAGQGATGELFF. CDR3 DNA sequence: TGCAGCGCGGGACAGGGGGCTACCGGGGAGCTGTTTTTT.

The V call is TRBV28, the J call TRBJ1-1, with 10 bases fitting TRBD1. CDR1 and CDR2 from the germline V gene are MDHEN and SYDVKM. With V trimmed by 10 bases and J by 0 bases, 2 bases remained unmatched. The CDR3 runs 13 residues. Here the CDR3 DNA reads TGTGCCACCGACAGGGGGCTGAACACTGAAGCTTTCTTT. Residues: CATDRGLNTEAFF. The full variable domain, with the rest looked up from reference TRBV28 and TRBJ1-1, is DVKVTQSSRYLVKRTGEKVFLECVQDMDHENMFWYRQDPGLGLRLIYFSYDVKMKEKGDIPEGYSVSREKKERFSLILESASTNQTSMYLCATDRGLNTEAFFGQGTRLTVV.

Worth noting for this clone: This same CDR3 is encoded by further DNA sequences in the sample. The chain carries TRBV7-9 and TRBJ1-5; D remains unclear. This CDR3 is 13 amino acids long. Germline CDR1 reads SEHNR; CDR2 reads FQNEAQ (reference sequence). Trimming stripped 2 bases from V and 5 bases from J, with 7 bases between. CDR3 DNA sequence: TGTGCCAGCAGCTTATGGGCCGATCAGCCCCAGCATTTT. It translates to CASSLWADQPQHF.

This sequence joins TRBV14 and TRBJ1-1; TRBD1 matches at 8 bases. V trimming: 8 bases; J trimming: 1 base; junction bases outside the gene matches: 3. The germline V gene encodes CDR1 SGHDN and CDR2 FVKESK. There are 13 residues in the CDR3. Here the CDR3 reads CASGQGTNTEAFF. CDR3 DNA sequence: TGTGCCAGCGGACAGGGAACGAACACTGAAGCTTTCTTT. The variable domain in full, with the rest retrieved from reference TRBV14 and TRBJ1-1, is EAGVTQFPSHSVIEKGQTVTLRCDPISGHDNLYWYRRVMGKEIKFLLHFVKESKQDESGMPNNRFLAERTGGTYSTLKVQPAELEDSGVYFCASGQGTNTEAFFGQGTRLTVV.

V usage is TRBV7-9 and J usage is TRBJ2-1; TRBD2 might be the D (5 bases). The germline V and J ends were trimmed by 5 bases and 3 bases, with 8 bases remaining between them. The germline gives CDR1 SEHNR, CDR2 FQNEAQ (reference sequence). The CDR3 sequence is 13 residues long. The CDR3 region is CASSPGFYNEQFF. In DNA, the CDR3 is TGTGCCAGCAGCCCGGGATTCTACAATGAGCAGTTCTTC.